The clone carrying this TCR beta chain was seen a handful of times. Its cognate antigen is unknown. This sample is part of a study of cytomegalovirus exposure and HLA in healthy donors. At collection, donors were nominally healthy, but unrecorded immune exposures were probable. PCR employed 60 Vbeta and 13 Jbeta primers. The protocol was immunoSEQ multiplex PCR, while the TCRdb copy is restricted to in-frame clones and leaves out a portion. The sample includes some 150,000 clones, approximately 80% of them seen just once. Points from the study as a whole: It was reportedly the case that the classifier diagnosed cytomegalovirus status with high specificity and sensitivity. A later analysis reportedly identified an Asian-associated ancestry cluster as carrying fewer N-insertions than the approximately 710-donor mean. Sequences of the TCR beta chain were said to predict the HLA-A and HLA-B alleles of most subjects accurately.

The germline V and J ends were trimmed by 4 bases and 4 bases, with 8 bases remaining between them. CDR1 and CDR2 (germline): MGHDK, SYGVNS. This CDR3 has 13 residues. The rearrangement uses TRBV25-1 and TRBJ1-5, with D maybe TRBD1 (5 bases). The receptor was derived from a woman aged 45-60 years in good health and CMV-seronegative. The sequenced sample consisted of PBMCs. The CDR3 sequence: CASSASGNQPQHF. In DNA, the CDR3 is TGTGCCAGCAGTGCCTCAGGGAATCAGCCCCAGCATTTT.